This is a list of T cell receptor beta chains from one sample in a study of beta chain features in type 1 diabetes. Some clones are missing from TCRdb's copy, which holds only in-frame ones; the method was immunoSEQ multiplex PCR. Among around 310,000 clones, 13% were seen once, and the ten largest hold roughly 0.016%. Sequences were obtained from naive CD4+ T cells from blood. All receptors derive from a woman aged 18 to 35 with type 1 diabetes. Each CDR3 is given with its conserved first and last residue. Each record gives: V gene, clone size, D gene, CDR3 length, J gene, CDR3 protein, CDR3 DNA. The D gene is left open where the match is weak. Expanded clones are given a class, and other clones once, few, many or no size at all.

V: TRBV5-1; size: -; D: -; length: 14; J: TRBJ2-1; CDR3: CASSFRTRDNEQFF; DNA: TGCGCCAGCAGCTTCCGGACTCGAGACAATGAGCAGTTCTTC
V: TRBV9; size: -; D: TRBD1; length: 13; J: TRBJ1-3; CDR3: CASSPQGGNTIYF; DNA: TGTGCCAGCAGCCCACAGGGGGGAAACACCATATATTTT
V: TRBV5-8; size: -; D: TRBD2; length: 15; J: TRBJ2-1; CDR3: CASSSGLAGDNEQFF; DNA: TGTGCCAGCAGCTCCGGACTAGCGGGAGACAATGAGCAGTTCTTC
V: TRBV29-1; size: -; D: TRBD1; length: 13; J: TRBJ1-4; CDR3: CSVESDRSEKLFF; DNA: TGCAGCGTTGAGTCGGACAGGAGTGAAAAACTGTTTTTT
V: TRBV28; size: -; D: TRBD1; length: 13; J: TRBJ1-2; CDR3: CASSPQGAYGYTF; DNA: TGTGCCAGCAGCCCCCAGGGGGCCTATGGCTACACCTTC
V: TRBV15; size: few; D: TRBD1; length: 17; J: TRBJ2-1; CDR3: CATSGTGATISYNEQFF; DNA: TGTGCCACCAGCGGGACAGGGGCCACTATCTCCTACAATGAGCAGTTCTTC
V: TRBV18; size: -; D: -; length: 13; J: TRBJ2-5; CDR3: CASFWGDQETQYF; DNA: TGTGCCAGCTTTTGGGGGGACCAAGAGACCCAGTACTTC
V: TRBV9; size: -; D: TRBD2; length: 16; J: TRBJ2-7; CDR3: CASSGGGGRSAYEQYF; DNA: TGTGCCAGCAGCGGTGGGGGAGGGAGAAGCGCCTACGAGCAGTACTTC
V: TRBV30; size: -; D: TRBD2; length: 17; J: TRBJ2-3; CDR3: CAWSVQLTSGSPDTQYF; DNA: TGTGCCTGGAGTGTACAGTTGACTAGCGGGAGTCCAGATACGCAGTATTTT
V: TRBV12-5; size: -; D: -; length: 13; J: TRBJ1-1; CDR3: CASEKEGNTEAFF; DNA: TGTGCTAGTGAAAAAGAGGGGAACACTGAAGCTTTCTTT
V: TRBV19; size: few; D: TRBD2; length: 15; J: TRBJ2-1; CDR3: CASSHTSGRKNEQFF; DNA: TGTGCCAGTAGCCACACTAGCGGGAGGAAAAATGAGCAGTTCTTC
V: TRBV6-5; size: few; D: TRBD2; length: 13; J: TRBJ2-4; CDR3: CASSNERGGIQYF; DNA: TGTGCCAGCAGTAACGAGCGGGGGGGCATTCAGTACTTC
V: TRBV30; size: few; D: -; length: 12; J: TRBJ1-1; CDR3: CAWNLIGTEAFF; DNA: TGTGCCTGGAATTTGATCGGGACTGAAGCTTTCTTT
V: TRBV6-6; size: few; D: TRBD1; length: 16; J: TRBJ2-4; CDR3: CASSPGQNLAKNIQYF; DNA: TGTGCCAGCAGCCCGGGACAGAACCTAGCCAAAAACATTCAGTACTTC
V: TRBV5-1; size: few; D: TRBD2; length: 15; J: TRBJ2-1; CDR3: CASSLGLAGAREQFF; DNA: TGCGCCAGCAGCTTGGGACTAGCGGGAGCCCGGGAGCAGTTCTTC
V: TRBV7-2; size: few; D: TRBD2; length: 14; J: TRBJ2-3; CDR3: CASSVWGGADTQYF; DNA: TGTGCCAGCAGCGTATGGGGGGGGGCAGATACGCAGTATTTT
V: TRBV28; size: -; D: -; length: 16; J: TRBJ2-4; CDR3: CASRRTGIGYENIQYF; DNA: TGTGCCAGCAGACGCACAGGGATCGGGTATGAAAACATTCAGTACTTC
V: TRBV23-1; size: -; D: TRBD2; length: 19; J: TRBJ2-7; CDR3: CASSQQKNMTSGDSYEQYF; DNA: TGCGCCAGCAGTCAGCAAAAGAATATGACTAGCGGGGACTCCTACGAGCAGTACTTC
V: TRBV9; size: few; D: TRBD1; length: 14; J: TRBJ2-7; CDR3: CASSDLSGGHEQYF; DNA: TGTGCCAGCAGCGATCTCTCAGGGGGCCACGAGCAGTACTTC
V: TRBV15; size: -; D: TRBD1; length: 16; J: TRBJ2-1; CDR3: CATSGVGQLTYNEQFF; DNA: TGTGCCACCAGCGGAGTGGGACAGCTTACCTACAATGAGCAGTTCTTC
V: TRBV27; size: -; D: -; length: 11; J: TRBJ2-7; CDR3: CASSYIYEQYF; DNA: TGTGCCAGCAGTTACATCTACGAGCAGTACTTC
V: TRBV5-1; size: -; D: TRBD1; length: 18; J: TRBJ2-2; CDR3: CASRTSGTVKGEAGELFF; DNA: TGCGCCAGCAGGACCTCAGGGACAGTAAAGGGAGAGGCCGGGGAGCTGTTTTTT
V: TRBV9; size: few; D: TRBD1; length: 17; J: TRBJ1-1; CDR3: CASSVTTGRRDNTEAFF; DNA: TGTGCCAGCAGCGTGACGACAGGGAGGCGGGATAACACTGAAGCTTTCTTT
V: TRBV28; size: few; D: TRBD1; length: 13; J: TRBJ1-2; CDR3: CASSLGQGGGYTF; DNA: TGTGCCAGCAGTTTAGGACAGGGAGGAGGCTACACCTTC
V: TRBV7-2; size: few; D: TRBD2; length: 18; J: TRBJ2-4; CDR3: CASTRGGSGRWTGNIQYF; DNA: TGTGCCAGCACCCGGGGCGGTAGCGGGAGATGGACTGGAAACATTCAGTACTTC
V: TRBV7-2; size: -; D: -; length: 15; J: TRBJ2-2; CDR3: CASSLLAAHGGELFF; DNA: TGTGCCAGCAGCTTATTGGCTGCTCATGGCGGGGAGCTGTTTTTT
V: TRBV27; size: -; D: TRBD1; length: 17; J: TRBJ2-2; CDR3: CASTVTGTGNFGGELFF; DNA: TGTGCCAGCACCGTTACCGGGACAGGGAATTTTGGCGGGGAGCTGTTTTTT
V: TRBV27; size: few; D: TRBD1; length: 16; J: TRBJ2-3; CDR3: CASSLKWTGVRDTQYF; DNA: TGTGCCAGCAGTTTAAAGTGGACAGGGGTTCGAGATACGCAGTATTTT
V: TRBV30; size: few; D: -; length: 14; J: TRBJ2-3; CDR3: CAWSRRGSTDTQYF; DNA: TGTGCCTGGAGTAGACGGGGAAGCACAGATACGCAGTATTTT
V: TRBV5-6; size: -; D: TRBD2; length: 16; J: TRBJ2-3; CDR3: CASSWGSGVRTDTQYF; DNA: TGTGCCAGCAGCTGGGGGAGCGGGGTGCGGACAGATACGCAGTATTTT
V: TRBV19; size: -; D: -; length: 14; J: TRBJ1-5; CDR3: CASRTQGSHQPQHF; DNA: TGTGCCAGTAGGACACAGGGATCCCATCAGCCCCAGCATTTT
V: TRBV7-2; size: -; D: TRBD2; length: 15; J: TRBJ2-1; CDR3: CASSPRPGTKNEQFF; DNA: TGTGCCAGCAGCCCAAGGCCGGGGACTAAGAATGAGCAGTTCTTC
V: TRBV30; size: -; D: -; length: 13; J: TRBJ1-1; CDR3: CAWSVDSNTEAFF; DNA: TGTGCCTGGAGTGTGGACAGCAACACTGAAGCTTTCTTT
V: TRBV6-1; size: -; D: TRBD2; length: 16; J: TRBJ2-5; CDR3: CASSDGPAGVGETQYF; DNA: TGTGCCAGCAGTGACGGCCCAGCGGGAGTGGGAGAGACCCAGTACTTC
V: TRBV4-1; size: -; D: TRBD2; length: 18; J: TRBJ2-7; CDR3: CASSPGLAGAPKKYEQYF; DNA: TGCGCCAGCAGCCCGGGACTAGCGGGAGCGCCTAAGAAATACGAGCAGTACTTC
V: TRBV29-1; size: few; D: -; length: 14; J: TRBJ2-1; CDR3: CSVRHLLSYNEQFF; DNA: TGCAGCGTTCGACACCTGCTTTCCTACAATGAGCAGTTCTTC
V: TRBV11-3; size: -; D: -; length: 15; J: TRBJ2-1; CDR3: CASSYRVGSYNEQFF; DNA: TGTGCCAGCAGCTACAGGGTAGGATCCTACAATGAGCAGTTCTTC
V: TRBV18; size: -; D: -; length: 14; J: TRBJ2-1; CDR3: CASSPQLGDNEQFF; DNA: TGTGCCAGCTCACCCCAGCTAGGTGACAATGAGCAGTTCTTC
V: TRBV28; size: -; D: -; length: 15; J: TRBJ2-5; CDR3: CASNYVGGSGETQYF; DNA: TGTGCCAGCAACTATGTTGGAGGGAGTGGAGAGACCCAGTACTTC
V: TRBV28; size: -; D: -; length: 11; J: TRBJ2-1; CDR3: CASSFRDEQFF; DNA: TGTGCCAGCAGTTTCAGGGATGAGCAATTCTTC
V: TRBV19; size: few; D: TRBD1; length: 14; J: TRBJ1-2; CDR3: CASTSDRGAGGYTF; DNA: TGTGCCAGTACCTCAGACAGGGGCGCTGGTGGCTACACCTTC
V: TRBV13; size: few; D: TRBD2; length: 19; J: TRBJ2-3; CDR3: CASSFRPGLAGGRTDTQYF; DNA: TGTGCCAGCAGCTTCAGACCGGGACTAGCGGGAGGGCGCACAGATACGCAGTATTTT
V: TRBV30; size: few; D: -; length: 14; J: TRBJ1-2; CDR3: CAWSPGGPPGGYTF; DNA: TGTGCCTGGAGTCCCGGAGGTCCACCCGGCGGCTACACCTTC
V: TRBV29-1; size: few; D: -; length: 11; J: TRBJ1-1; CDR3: CSVGELDEAFF; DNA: TGCAGCGTTGGTGAACTCGATGAAGCTTTCTTT
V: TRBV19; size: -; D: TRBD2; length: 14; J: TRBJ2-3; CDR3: CASRKREFADTQYF; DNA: TGTGCCAGTAGAAAGCGGGAGTTCGCAGATACGCAGTATTTT
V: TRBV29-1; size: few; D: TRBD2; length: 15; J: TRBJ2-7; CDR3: CSVQTGLAGGNEQYF; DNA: TGCAGCGTCCAAACGGGACTAGCGGGAGGTAACGAGCAGTACTTC
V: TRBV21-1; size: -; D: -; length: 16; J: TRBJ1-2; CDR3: CASSKVVSRANYGYTF; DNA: TGTGCCAGCAGCAAAGTTGTAAGCCGAGCTAACTATGGCTACACCTTC
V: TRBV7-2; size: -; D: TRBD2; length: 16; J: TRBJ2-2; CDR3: CASSYIAGVHTGELFF; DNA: TGTGCCAGCAGCTACATAGCGGGAGTTCACACCGGGGAGCTGTTTTTT
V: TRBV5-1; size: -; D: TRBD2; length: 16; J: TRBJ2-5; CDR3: CASSLRSSGNQETQYF; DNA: TGCGCCAGCAGCCTGAGGTCTAGCGGGAACCAAGAGACCCAGTACTTC
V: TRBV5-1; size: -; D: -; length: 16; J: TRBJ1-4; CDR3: CASSHGQPSANEKLFF; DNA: TGCGCCAGCAGTCATGGACAGCCCTCAGCTAATGAAAAACTGTTTTTT
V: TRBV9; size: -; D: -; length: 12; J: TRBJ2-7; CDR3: CASSVATYEQYF; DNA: TGTGCCAGCAGCGTCGCGACCTACGAGCAGTACTTC
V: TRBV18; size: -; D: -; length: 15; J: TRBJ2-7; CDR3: CASSPNSRPTREQYF; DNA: TGTGCCAGCTCACCTAATTCGAGGCCGACGCGTGAGCAGTACTTC
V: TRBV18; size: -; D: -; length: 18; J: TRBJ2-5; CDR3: CASSPVDSPKPYQETQYF; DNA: TGTGCCAGCTCACCAGTCGACAGCCCCAAGCCGTACCAAGAGACCCAGTACTTC
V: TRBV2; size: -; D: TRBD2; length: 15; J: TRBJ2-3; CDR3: CASSVSGRAVSTQYF; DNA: TGTGCCAGCAGTGTAAGCGGGAGGGCCGTAAGTACGCAGTATTTT